This T cell receptor beta chain was obtained from a study of CD8 T cells in Susac syndrome. The RNA input was roughly 0.45 to 1 ug, and it was reverse transcribed with random hexamers. TCRdb independently ran MiXCR on the immunoSEQ multiplex PCR reads; one entry per CDR3 protein. The data hold about 80,000 distinct CDR3 sequences, with approximately 94% observed a single time. V trimming: 3 bases; J trimming: 2 bases; junction bases outside the gene matches: 9. The CDR3 has 17 residues. This chain uses TRBV12-3 or TRBV12-4 with TRBJ1-5, with 8 bases matching TRBD1. The receptor was derived from a human donor in good health. The sample comprised CD8+ T cells from PBMCs. The CDR3 coding sequence is TGTGCCAGCAGTTTCGGCAGGGGGCCCGTGGGCAATCAGCCCCAGCATTTT. It specifies CASSFGRGPVGNQPQHF.